Below, 18 T cell receptor beta chains from the same sample are listed, as sequenced in a study of T-cell memory formation after mild COVID-19 (dated by TCRdb to 2020 to 2023). The library was prepared using 5' RACE. Sequencing was carried out with an Illumina NovaSeq 6000. TCRdb reworked the public reads: Q25 trimming with fastp, MiXCR clone assembly, productive beta chains retained. CDR3 protein duplicates are merged, each entry listing the most common genes and DNA. This sample gives 68,000 or so distinct CDR3 sequences in total; roughly a sixth of them show up just once. About 33% of the sample is in the top ten clones. The sample comprised PBMCs or a T cell subset sorted from them (not recorded which). The receptors shown here come from an adult woman who had mild COVID-19 (a few samples of this study predate the infection). The sample titles of this study are shuffled in the database, so cell type and time point are left out; the donor was told from shared clones.

This clonotype was found a few times. The chain combines TRBV9 with TRBJ2-5; 10 bases fit TRBD2. CDR1 and CDR2 from the germline V gene are SGDLS and YYNGEE. J lost 2 bases, V lost 4 bases, and 2 bases had no gene match. There are 14 residues in the CDR3. CDR3 sequence reads: CASSTSGVQETQYF. As DNA, the CDR3 is TGTGCCAGCAGCACTAGCGGGGTGCAAGAGACCCAGTACTTC. Based on the CDR3 plus reference TRBV9 and TRBJ2-5, the full variable domain is DSGVTQTPKHLITATGQRVTLRCSPRSGDLSVYWYQQSLDQGLQFLIQYYNGEERAKGNILERFSAQQFPDLHSELNLSSLELGDSALYFCASSTSGVQETQYFGPGTRLLVL.

The chain recombines TRBV29-1 with TRBJ2-2; D possibly corresponds to TRBD1 (5 bases). Trimming cost V 7 bases and J 2 bases, with 11 bases left between them. This CDR3 spans 13 amino acids. In germline, CDR1 is SQVTM, CDR2 ANQGSEA. CDR3 protein: CSATVSNTGELFF. Here the CDR3 DNA reads TGCAGCGCGACAGTCTCTAACACCGGGGAGCTGTTTTTT.

The chain employs TRBV7-6 and TRBJ2-7, with 7 positions matching TRBD2. Germline lookup yields CDR1 SGHVS and CDR2 FNYEAQ. This CDR3 is built from 15 residues. Trimming at V came to 2 bases and at J to 3 bases, leaving 7 bases not matched to a gene. As DNA, the CDR3 is TGTGCCAGCAGCTTAATTCCGGCGGGAGACTACGAGCAGTACTTC. Translated: CASSLIPAGDYEQYF.

This clonotype has more than one count but fewer than ten. The rearrangement joins TRBV5-1 to TRBJ2-7; D is uncertain. The CDR3 is made up of 9 amino acids. Trimming shortened V by 4 bases and J by 5 bases, and 1 base separated the two germline ends. Germline-derived CDR1 and CDR2 are SGHRS and YFSETQ. The CDR3 spells CASSHEQYF. The CDR3, as DNA: TGCGCCAGCAGCCACGAGCAGTACTTC.

V is TRBV7-8 and J is TRBJ1-3; D gene unclear. V gave up 3 bases and J gave up 2 bases, with 14 bases separating them. This CDR3 has 16 amino acids. CDR1 SGHVS and CDR2 FQNEAQ come from the germline V gene. The CDR3 sequence is CASSFGLWEPGNTIYF. The CDR3 DNA is TGTGCCAGCAGCTTCGGATTATGGGAACCTGGAAACACCATATATTTT.

The chain joins TRBV5-1 to TRBJ1-3; D uncertain. V was pared by 0 bases and J by 2 bases, with 18 bases between. This CDR3 has 18 amino acids. Looked up from germline, CDR1 is SGHRS and CDR2 is YFSETQ. CDR3 in DNA: TGCGCCAGCAGCTTGGGCCACGGGCCGGCACACCCTGGAAACACCATATATTTT. Its translation: CASSLGHGPAHPGNTIYF.

There are a few counts of this clonotype. This rearrangement joins TRBV6-6 to TRBJ1-5; D gene uncertain. This CDR3 has 16 residues. Germline-derived CDR1 and CDR2 are MNHNY and SVGAGI (reference sequence). Trimming took 0 bases from V and 2 from J, leaving 11 bases between them. CDR3 sequence: CASSYSVLRRNQPQHF. DNA of the CDR3: TGTGCCAGCAGTTACTCGGTCCTAAGACGCAATCAGCCCCAGCATTTT.

V usage is TRBV5-5 and J usage is TRBJ2-2, with D unresolved. Germline assignment: CDR1 SGHKS and CDR2 YYEKEE (reference sequence). This CDR3 is built from 16 residues. Between the trimmed V and J ends, which lost 2 bases and 0 bases, there was a span of 11 bases. CDR3 in amino acids: CASSFQKAPNTGELFF. CDR3 nucleotide sequence: TGTGCCAGCAGCTTTCAGAAGGCCCCGAACACCGGGGAGCTGTTTTTT.

This rearrangement joins TRBV30 to TRBJ2-7; the D gene is possibly TRBD1 (6 bases). Germline-derived CDR1 and CDR2 are GTSNPN and SVGIG (reference sequence). The CDR3 is 13 residues long. Trimming took off 4 bases at V and 0 bases at J, with 10 bases between the two ends. The CDR3 DNA sequence: TGTGCCTGGAATGACAGGCTCTCCTACGAGCAGTACTTC. It codes for CAWNDRLSYEQYF.

This clonotype was observed a handful of times. The gene calls are TRBV11-3 and TRBJ1-2, with a possible D match to TRBD1 (6 bases). The CDR3 sequence is 15 residues long. Germline V gives CDR1 SGHNT, CDR2 YENEEA. The V gene lost 5 bases and the J gene lost 5 bases, with 18 bases spanning the gap. The CDR3 spells CASSPSWRGAYGYTF. CDR3 coding DNA: TGTGCCAGCAGCCCATCGTGGCGGGGGGCGTATGGCTACACCTTC. Full variable domain (rest looked up from reference TRBV11-3 and TRBJ1-2): EAGVVQSPRYKIIEKKQPVAFWCNPISGHNTLYWYLQNLGQGPELLIRYENEEAVDDSQLPKDRFSAERLKGVDSTLKIQPAELGDSAVYLCASSPSWRGAYGYTFGSGTRLTVV.

This chain connects TRBV24-1 to TRBJ2-2; D uncertain. The V gene lost 1 base and the J gene lost 7 bases, with 0 bases spanning the gap. CDR1 is KGHDR, CDR2 SFDVKD, per germline. This CDR3 has 11 residues. The CDR3 loop reads CATSDFGELFF. CDR3 coding DNA: TGTGCCACCAGTGATTTCGGGGAGCTGTTTTTT.

This clonotype was observed a handful of times. V and J are TRBV7-2 and TRBJ2-1, with D perhaps matching TRBD2 (6 bases). Trimming removed 7 bases from V and 4 bases from J, with 11 bases in between. CDR1 SGHTA and CDR2 FQGNSA come from the germline V gene. This CDR3 comprises 13 residues. CDR3 region: CASIPGTYNEQFF. In DNA form, the CDR3 reads TGTGCCAGCATCCCAGGGACTTACAATGAGCAGTTCTTC.

This clonotype was observed a handful of times. The chain has TRBV2 and TRBJ1-1, with D maybe TRBD1 (6 bases). The CDR3 totals 15 residues. V shed 6 bases and J shed 3 bases, with 17 bases lying between them. Germline V lookup: CDR1 SNHLY, CDR2 FYNNEI. DNA for the CDR3: TGTGCCAGCAGAAAGACAGGCCTAGGGCACACTGAAGCTTTCTTT. This sequence encodes CASRKTGLGHTEAFF.

This chain joins TRBV19 and TRBJ2-1, with 7 nucleotides matching TRBD2. Germline CDR1 and CDR2: LNHDA and SQIVND (reference sequence). Unmatched junction bases numbered 6, after V lost 3 bases and J lost 4 bases. This CDR3 contains 15 residues. CDR3 region: CASSMGSGWYNEQFF. DNA of the CDR3: TGTGCCAGTAGTATGGGTAGCGGGTGGTACAATGAGCAGTTCTTC.

The V and J genes are TRBV6-2 or TRBV6-3 and TRBJ1-5; D is undetermined. Trimming cost V 0 bases and J 8 bases, with 5 bases left between them. This CDR3 is built from 12 residues. The germline V gene has CDR1 MNHEY and CDR2 SVGEGT. CDR3 protein: CASSYSREPQHF. CDR3 coding DNA: TGTGCCAGCAGTTACTCGAGGGAGCCCCAGCATTTT.

J is TRBJ2-1 and V is TRBV5-1, with 7 bases fitting TRBD1. Germline V gives CDR1 SGHRS, CDR2 YFSETQ. V lost 0 bases to trimming and J lost 4 bases; unmatched junction nucleotides: 13. This CDR3 has 18 amino acids. The CDR3 DNA follows: TGCGCCAGCAGCTTGGGGGCCGGGACAGCGCTATTTTACAATGAGCAGTTCTTC. Its translation: CASSLGAGTALFYNEQFF. Variable domain in full (rest from reference TRBV5-1 and TRBJ2-1): KAGVTQTPRYLIKTRGQQVTLSCSPISGHRSVSWYQQTPGQGLQFLFEYFSETQRNKGNFPGRFSGRQFSNSRSEMNVSTLELGDSALYLCASSLGAGTALFYNEQFFGPGTRLTVL.

This clonotype was detected only a few times. The chain is built from TRBV19 and TRBJ1-1, with D hard to call. Germline loops: CDR1 LNHDA, CDR2 SQIVND (reference sequence). The CDR3 contains 14 residues. The V end was cut by 6 bases, the J end by 3 bases, with 14 bases between. The CDR3 region is CASSRGGFDTEAFF. The CDR3 DNA reads TGTGCCAGTAGCCGGGGAGGGTTTGACACTGAAGCTTTCTTT.

This clonotype was seen a few times. J is TRBJ2-7 and V is TRBV5-6, with TRBD1 matching over 9 bases. The CDR3 loop spans 14 amino acids. V trimming: 5 bases; J trimming: 3 bases; junction bases outside the gene matches: 6. From germline, CDR1 is SGHDT and CDR2 YYEEEE. The CDR3 region has the DNA TGTGCCAGCAGTCACCGGGACAGGGACTACGAGCAGTACTTC. Its translation: CASSHRDRDYEQYF.